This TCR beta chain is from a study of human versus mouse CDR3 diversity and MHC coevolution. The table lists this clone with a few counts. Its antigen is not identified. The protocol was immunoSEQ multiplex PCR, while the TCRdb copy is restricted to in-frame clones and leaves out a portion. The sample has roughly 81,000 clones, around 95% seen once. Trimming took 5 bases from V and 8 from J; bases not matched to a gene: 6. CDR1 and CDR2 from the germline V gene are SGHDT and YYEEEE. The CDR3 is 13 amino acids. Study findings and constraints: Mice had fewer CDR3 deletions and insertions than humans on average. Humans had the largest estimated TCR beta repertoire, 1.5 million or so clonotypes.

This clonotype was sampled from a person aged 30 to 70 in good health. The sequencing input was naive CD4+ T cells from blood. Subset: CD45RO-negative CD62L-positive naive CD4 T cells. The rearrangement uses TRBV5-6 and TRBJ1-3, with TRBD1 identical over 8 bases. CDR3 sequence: CASSLRGQDTIYF. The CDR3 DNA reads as TGTGCCAGCAGTCTCAGGGGGCAAGACACCATATATTTT.